These 29 T cell receptor beta chains were all obtained from the same sample, sequenced in a study of cytomegalovirus exposure and HLA in healthy donors. The PCR employed 60 Vbeta primers together with 13 Jbeta primers. Only in-frame clones appear in the TCRdb table, and some are missing; sequencing was by immunoSEQ multiplex PCR. The table shows tens of thousands of clones, with roughly 79% occurring only once. The sequenced material came from PBMCs. These receptors were obtained from a woman in her thirties or forties in good health and CMV-seropositive.

The table lists this clone with a few counts. This chain joins TRBV7-8 and TRBJ2-1, with 10 bases aligning to TRBD2. CDR3 length equals 16 residues. CDR1 is SGHVS, CDR2 FQNEAQ, per germline. V trimming: 0 bases; J trimming: 6 bases; junction bases outside the gene matches: 5. The CDR3 DNA is TGTGCCAGCAGCTTAGCGTGGAGCGGGGGGGCCAATGAGCAGTTCTTC. This codes for CASSLAWSGGANEQFF. Drawing the rest from reference TRBV7-8 and TRBJ2-1, the complete variable domain is GAGVSQSPRYKVAKRGQDVALRCDPISGHVSLFWYQQALGQGPEFLTYFQNEAQLDKSGLPSDRFFAERPEGSVSTLKIQRTQQEDSAVYLCASSLAWSGGANEQFFGPGTRLTVL.

The rearrangement joins TRBV28 to TRBJ2-5; D may be TRBD1 (6 bases). V shed 6 bases and J shed 4 bases, with 9 bases lying between them. Per the germline V gene, CDR1 is MDHEN and CDR2 is SYDVKM. The CDR3 is 12 amino acids. The CDR3 DNA reads as TGTGCCAGCAGAGGGGGTTTAGAGACCCAGTACTTC. Residues: CASRGGLETQYF.

There are many counts of this clone. This chain connects TRBV6-5 to TRBJ2-7, with a tentative D call TRBD2 (5 bases). V was cut by 2 bases and J by 7 bases, with 12 bases left in between. CDR1 and CDR2 (germline): MNHEY, SVGAGI. This CDR3 comprises 13 residues. The CDR3 is CASSYGSGREQYF. The CDR3 DNA reads as TGTGCCAGCAGTTACGGTTCGGGGAGAGAGCAGTACTTC.

This clone has a handful of counts. This chain uses TRBV9 with TRBJ2-2; 9 nucleotides match TRBD1. V was clipped by 0 bases and J by 4 bases; unmatched bases: 10. The CDR3 is made up of 18 amino acids. Germline lookup yields CDR1 SGDLS and CDR2 YYNGEE. This chain's CDR3 is CASSVEGQGFRLTGELFF. DNA of the CDR3: TGTGCCAGCAGCGTAGAGGGACAGGGATTTAGGCTCACCGGGGAGCTGTTTTTT.

This sequence joins TRBV30 and TRBJ1-3; D not certain. This CDR3 contains 13 residues. Germline CDR1 reads GTSNPN; CDR2 reads SVGIG (reference sequence). Between the trimmed V and J ends, which lost 5 bases and 0 bases, there was a span of 8 bases. CDR3: CAWDTYSGNTIYF. The CDR3 bases are TGTGCCTGGGACACGTACTCTGGAAACACCATATATTTT.

This rearrangement joins TRBV10-3 to TRBJ1-6; D is unresolved. CDR3 length equals 15 residues. Germline V gives CDR1 ENHRY, CDR2 SYGVKD. Trimming cost V 0 bases and J 4 bases, with 7 bases left between them. The CDR3 is CAISESEVYNSPLHF. The CDR3 DNA follows: TGTGCCATCAGTGAGTCGGAGGTATATAATTCACCCCTCCACTTT.

This chain joins TRBV28 and TRBJ1-2; D not certain. The germline V and J ends were trimmed by 1 base and 3 bases, with 6 bases remaining between them. This CDR3 comprises 13 residues. Germline CDR1 MDHEN, CDR2 SYDVKM. DNA for the CDR3: TGTGCCAGCAGTTTATTGTCGGACTATGGCTACACCTTC. It codes for CASSLLSDYGYTF.

In its sample, this clone was seen once. The V and J genes are TRBV30 and TRBJ1-5; D remains unclear. V was shortened by 1 base and J by 6 bases, with 10 bases between the two germline ends. Germline lookup yields CDR1 GTSNPN and CDR2 SVGIG (reference sequence). The CDR3 is 13 residues long. In nucleotides, the CDR3 is TGTGCCTGGAGTGGAGGGAACAGTCAGCCCCAGCATTTT. Encoded protein: CAWSGGNSQPQHF.

The rearrangement links TRBV14 to TRBJ1-1, with D possibly being TRBD1 (6 bases). Deletions cut 6 bases from V and 1 base from J, with 12 bases between. Germline V gene data show CDR1 as SGHDN and CDR2 as FVKESK. The CDR3 has 14 amino acids. CDR3 in amino acids: CASSRARGNTEAFF. The CDR3 DNA follows: TGTGCCAGCAGTCGAGCCAGGGGGAACACTGAAGCTTTCTTT.

This clone was observed a few times. This rearrangement joins TRBV7-3 to TRBJ2-6; D is undetermined. The CDR3 runs to 14 residues. V was cut by 4 bases and J by 0 bases, with 4 bases left in between. The germline V gene has CDR1 SGHTA and CDR2 FQGTGA. DNA for the CDR3: TGTGCCAGCAGCTCTCTCTCTGGGGCCAACGTCCTGACTTTC. It codes for CASSSLSGANVLTF.

As regards this clone: Other nucleotide sequences from this sample produce the same CDR3. The CDR3 DNA reads TGCGCCAGCAGCTTGGTGGCGGGGACCGGGGAGCTGTTTTTT. Translating gives CASSLVAGTGELFF. The chain joins TRBV5-1 to TRBJ2-2; tentatively, D is TRBD2 (6 bases). V was pared by 0 bases and J by 5 bases, with 8 bases between. This CDR3 comprises 14 residues. Germline CDR1 reads SGHRS; CDR2 reads YFSETQ. Full variable domain (remainder filled in from reference TRBV5-1 and TRBJ2-2): KAGVTQTPRYLIKTRGQQVTLSCSPISGHRSVSWYQQTPGQGLQFLFEYFSETQRNKGNFPGRFSGRQFSNSRSEMNVSTLELGDSALYLCASSLVAGTGELFFGEGSRLTVL.

The chain combines TRBV5-1 with TRBJ2-2; D is unclear. V gave up 4 bases and J gave up 5 bases, with 6 bases separating them. Germline assignment: CDR1 SGHRS and CDR2 YFSETQ. CDR3 length: 12 amino acids. The CDR3 region has the DNA TGCGCCAGCAGCGTACGGACCGGGGAGCTGTTTTTT. Protein: CASSVRTGELFF.

V gene TRBV7-3 combines with J gene TRBJ2-3; TRBD1 is a possible D gene (6 bases). The CDR3 loop spans 17 amino acids. Germline V lookup: CDR1 SGHTA, CDR2 FQGTGA. The V and J ends lost 2 bases and 0 bases respectively, with 15 bases between them. The CDR3 sequence: CASSLSQGPDSTDTQYF. Here the CDR3 DNA reads TGTGCCAGCAGCTTATCTCAGGGGCCCGATAGCACAGATACGCAGTATTTT.

The V call is TRBV4-1, the J call TRBJ2-7; D gene unclear. Germline CDR1 and CDR2: MGHRA and YSYEKL. The CDR3 length is 15 residues. With 5 bases removed from V and 5 bases from J, the gap between germline ends came to 19 bases. CDR3 nucleotide sequence: TGCGCCAGCAGCAATCCTCAACGAACTACGGACGAGCAGTACTTC. Translated, it gives CASSNPQRTTDEQYF.

This chain links TRBV6-5 with TRBJ2-7; D is possibly TRBD1 (6 bases). Germline V gene sequence: CDR1 MNHEY, CDR2 SVGAGI. Trimming shortened V by 6 bases and J by 6 bases, and 18 bases separated the two germline ends. This CDR3 is built from 14 residues. CDR3 in DNA: TGTGCCAGCAGGCCACTTCACAGGGCCTCCGAGCAGTACTTC. Translating gives CASRPLHRASEQYF.

The CDR3 loop is CASGTGKSYEQYF. The CDR3 nucleotides read TGTGCCAGCGGCACAGGGAAATCCTACGAGCAGTACTTC. The chain couples TRBV6-5 to TRBJ2-7, with D possibly being TRBD1 (6 bases). The CDR3 loop spans 13 amino acids. Between the trimmed V and J ends, which lost 8 bases and 1 base, there was a span of 12 bases. Germline assignment: CDR1 MNHEY and CDR2 SVGAGI.

The genes are TRBV29-1 and TRBJ2-5; possible D gene TRBD2, 5 bases. The length of the CDR3 is 13 residues. Germline assignment: CDR1 SQVTM and CDR2 ANQGSEA. V was pared by 7 bases and J by 2 bases, with 14 bases between. DNA for the CDR3: TGCAGCGCGACCTCGGACTTACAAGAGACCCAGTACTTC. It is translated as CSATSDLQETQYF. Drawing the rest from reference TRBV29-1 and TRBJ2-5, the complete variable domain is SAVISQKPSRDICQRGTSLTIQCQVDSQVTMMFWYRQQPGQSLTLIATANQGSEATYESGFVIDKFPISRPNLTFSTLTVSNMSPEDSSIYLCSATSDLQETQYFGPGTRLLVL.

The V and J genes are TRBV30 and TRBJ1-5; 9 bases fit TRBD1. V shed 3 bases and J 0 bases; nucleotides not matched to a gene: 3. The germline CDR1 and CDR2 sequences are GTSNPN and SVGIG (reference sequence). The CDR3 totals 15 residues. CDR3 residues: CAWRRQGGSNQPQHF. Written as DNA, the CDR3 is TGTGCCTGGAGGAGACAGGGGGGTAGCAATCAGCCCCAGCATTTT.

The J gene is TRBJ1-3, the V gene TRBV4-2; D is unclear. Deletions cut 4 bases from V and 0 bases from J, with 13 bases between. The CDR3 contains 16 residues. The germline V gene has CDR1 LGHNA and CDR2 YNFKEQ. Here the CDR3 DNA reads TGTGCCAGCAGCCCCGAGGGCAGGATCTCTGGAAACACCATATATTTT. Protein product: CASSPEGRISGNTIYF.

In this sample, this clone turned up once. CDR3 sequence: CASSPGQGDDTEAFF. For the CDR3, the DNA is TGTGCCAGCAGCCCCGGACAGGGAGATGACACTGAAGCTTTCTTT. This chain connects TRBV7-6 to TRBJ1-1, with 8 bases lining up with TRBD1. Germline CDR1 reads SGHVS; CDR2 reads FNYEAQ. The J segment lost 3 bases and the V segment lost 5 bases, leaving 8 bases of the junction unmatched. There are 15 residues in the CDR3.

The rearrangement uses TRBV30 and TRBJ1-4, with D maybe TRBD1 (6 bases). V was clipped by 3 bases and J by 8 bases, with 16 bases between them. The CDR3 length is 14 residues. Germline lookup yields CDR1 GTSNPN and CDR2 SVGIG (reference sequence). CDR3 sequence reads: CAWSPNGQMEKLFF. CDR3 nucleotide sequence: TGTGCCTGGAGCCCTAACGGACAGATGGAAAAACTGTTTTTT.

This clone was recorded once. J is TRBJ1-4 and V is TRBV27; no reliable D call. Germline CDR1 reads MNHEY; CDR2 reads SMNVEV (reference sequence). V lost 0 bases and J lost 4, with 6 bases in between. The CDR3 length is 14 residues. CDR3 bases: TGTGCCAGCAGTTTATCCCGGAGTAATGAAAAACTGTTTTTT. Amino acid sequence: CASSLSRSNEKLFF.

The chain recombines TRBV21-1 with TRBJ1-6; no check of the table's D call, TRBD1, against the DNA was made. TRBV21-1 is a pseudogene locus. This CDR3 is 18 amino acids long. The CDR3 nucleotides are TGTGCCAGCAGCATCCCCGGCGGACAGGGCGCCTATAATTCACCCCTCCACTTT. Residues: CASSIPGGQGAYNSPLHF.

This clone was detected once. The chain employs TRBV28 and TRBJ2-1; D might be TRBD2 (5 bases). Per germline, CDR1 MDHEN and CDR2 SYDVKM. The V end lost 10 bases, the J end lost 8 bases, and 18 bases lay between the germline ends. The CDR3 covers 13 residues. CDR3 amino acids: CATTRSEDDEQFF. CDR3 DNA sequence: TGTGCCACAACGAGGTCGGAGGATGATGAGCAGTTCTTC.

The CDR3 coding sequence is TGTGCCAGCAGTTTAGTGAGCTCTGGGGCCAACGTCCTGACTTTC. Translating gives CASSLVSSGANVLTF. The J gene is TRBJ2-6, the V gene TRBV28; no clear D. This CDR3 comprises 15 residues. CDR1 MDHEN and CDR2 SYDVKM come from the germline V gene. The germline V and J ends were trimmed by 2 bases and 0 bases, with 5 bases remaining between them.

This clone has only a few counts. CDR3 amino acids: CASSPTLGQGPEAFF. In DNA, the CDR3 is TGTGCCAGCTCACCAACCCTAGGACAGGGGCCTGAAGCTTTCTTT. The chain uses TRBV18 and TRBJ1-1, with TRBD1 matching over 9 bases. This CDR3 region has 15 residues. The V gene's germline CDR1 is KGHSH and CDR2 LQKENI. The junction had 7 bases not matched to a gene; V was cut back by 2 bases and J by 6 bases.

V usage is TRBV5-1 and J usage is TRBJ2-5; 8 nucleotides line up with TRBD2. The end of the DNA fits TRBJ2-7 better, so the J call may be wrong. This CDR3 is 16 amino acids long. Germline V lookup: CDR1 SGHRS, CDR2 YFSETQ. The CDR3 region has the DNA TGCGCCAGCAGCTTCGGTAGTCTGACTAGCGACTACGAGCAGTACTTC. Residues: CASSFGSLTSDYEQYF.

The DNA of the CDR3 is TGTGCCAGCTCTAAGGTGGGACAGGGAAGTGGCTACACCTTC. Translation: CASSKVGQGSGYTF. V and J are TRBV13 and TRBJ1-2; 9 bases match TRBD1. The CDR3 is 14 amino acids. With 8 bases clipped from V and 7 bases from J, the junction kept 11 bases outside the gene matches. CDR1 and CDR2 (germline): PRHDT, FYEKMQ (reference sequence).

This rearrangement joins TRBV5-1 to TRBJ1-2; D is perhaps TRBD1 (5 bases). The CDR3 runs to 12 residues. Per germline, CDR1 SGHRS and CDR2 YFSETQ. The ends were cut back, 9 bases at V and 3 bases at J, with 12 bases in the middle. CDR3 DNA: TGCGCCACGGGGCCGGGGGACTATGGCTACACCTTC. This codes for CATGPGDYGYTF. The complete variable domain, with remaining parts taken from reference TRBV5-1 and TRBJ1-2, reads KAGVTQTPRYLIKTRGQQVTLSCSPISGHRSVSWYQQTPGQGLQFLFEYFSETQRNKGNFPGRFSGRQFSNSRSEMNVSTLELGDSALYLCATGPGDYGYTFGSGTRLTVV.